The 13 T cell receptor beta chains below come from one sample, sequenced in a study of blood T cells in healthy people across ages. A J-beta primer mix and a sample-barcoded 5' primer were used in a second PCR of roughly 6 to 12 cycles. MiXCR was run by TCRdb on the 5' RACE reads, yielding one entry per CDR3 protein. The sample carries about 900,000 distinct CDR3 sequences, 60% to 80% recorded once. The sequencing sample was made of blood. The source is a man in his thirties or forties in good health.

V and J are TRBV4-2 and TRBJ1-4; no firm D call. The V and J ends lost 3 bases and 6 bases respectively, with 11 bases between them. In germline, CDR1 is LGHNA, CDR2 YNFKEQ. The CDR3 runs 14 residues. The CDR3 loop reads CASSQRGGDEKLFF. The DNA of the CDR3 is TGTGCCAGCAGCCAGAGAGGTGGAGATGAAAAACTGTTTTTT.

This clonotype turned up a few times. The chain combines TRBV20-1 with TRBJ2-7; 8 positions match TRBD2. Germline values: CDR1 DFQATT, CDR2 SNEGSKA (reference sequence). V dropped 6 bases and J dropped 2; count of bases not matched to a gene: 15. CDR3 size: 16 residues. As DNA, the CDR3 is TGCAGTGCCCAGACCCCCACAGCGGGGGCCGCCTACGAGCAGTACTTC. This encodes CSAQTPTAGAAYEQYF.

This clonotype was found a few times. The CDR3 DNA is TGTGCCAGCAGCTTAGAACTTCACGAGACCCAGTACTTC. It is translated as CASSLELHETQYF. This chain connects TRBV11-1 to TRBJ2-5, with D hard to call. Germline V gene lookup returns CDR1 SGHAT and CDR2 FQDESV (reference sequence). This CDR3 is built from 13 residues. The V end lost 1 base, the J end lost 5 bases, and 8 bases lay between the germline ends.

The chain carries TRBV4-3 and TRBJ1-6, with TRBD1 identical over 9 bases. V shed 4 bases and J 7 bases; nucleotides not matched to a gene: 8. Germline CDR1 LGHNA, CDR2 YSLEER. The CDR3 sequence is 16 residues long. The CDR3 bases are TGCGCCAGCAGCCCTGGCGGGACAGGGTTGAATTCACCCCTCCACTTT. This gives the protein CASSPGGTGLNSPLHF.

CDR3 DNA: TGTGCCAGCAGGTACCACCTTTCCCGGGGCCGCAATGAGCAGTTCTTC. Its translation is CASRYHLSRGRNEQFF. The rearrangement uses TRBV7-9 and TRBJ2-1; D could derive from TRBD1 or TRBD2 (5 bases each). The germline V and J ends were trimmed by 6 bases and 6 bases, with 21 bases remaining between them. Germline loops: CDR1 SEHNR, CDR2 FQNEAQ (reference sequence). This CDR3 spans 16 amino acids.

V gene TRBV7-2 combines with J gene TRBJ2-5; TRBD2 might be the D (6 bases). This CDR3 has 17 residues. Per the germline V gene, CDR1 is SGHTA and CDR2 is FQGNSA. The ends were cut back, 1 base at V and 4 bases at J, with 19 bases in the middle. The CDR3 region is CASSLGTGTLNRETQYF. The DNA for the CDR3 is TGTGCCAGCAGCTTAGGTACCGGGACTTTAAACCGAGAGACCCAGTACTTC.

V gene TRBV4-3 combines with J gene TRBJ2-3; the match to TRBD2 covers 8 bases. CDR3 size: 16 residues. Per the germline V gene, CDR1 is LGHNA and CDR2 is YSLEER. After removal of 0 bases from V and 4 bases from J, the junction contained 6 bases not matched to a gene. Here the CDR3 reads CASSQEVAGGADTQYF. CDR3 in DNA: TGCGCCAGCAGCCAAGAAGTTGCGGGGGGCGCAGATACGCAGTATTTT.

The J gene is TRBJ1-1, the V gene TRBV2, with a tentative D call TRBD1 (5 bases). V was pared by 6 bases and J by 5 bases, with 19 bases between. The V gene's germline CDR1 is SNHLY and CDR2 FYNNEI. The CDR3 runs to 15 residues. This CDR3 is CASSLEGRARTEAFF. CDR3 in DNA: TGTGCCAGCAGCCTAGAGGGACGGGCAAGGACTGAAGCTTTCTTT.

This clonotype came up a few times. V gene TRBV7-9 combines with J gene TRBJ2-7; D uncertain. Trimming removed 4 bases at V and 6 bases at J, with 10 bases between. Germline V gene sequence: CDR1 SEHNR, CDR2 FQNEAQ (reference sequence). The length of the CDR3 is 12 residues. The CDR3 loop is CASSSGRSEQYF. The CDR3 DNA is TGTGCCAGCAGCTCAGGACGGAGCGAGCAGTACTTC.

The rearrangement links TRBV29-1 to TRBJ2-3; 10 positions match TRBD2. The CDR3 runs to 15 residues. From germline, CDR1 is SQVTM and CDR2 ANQGSEA. The V gene end was trimmed by 7 bases and the J gene end by 7 bases; junction bases not matched to a gene: 14. The chain's CDR3 is CSALGSGGADHTQYF. DNA of the CDR3: TGCAGCGCCCTGGGGAGCGGGGGGGCCGACCATACGCAGTATTTT.

This clonotype appeared a few times. The rearrangement links TRBV27 to TRBJ2-5; 9 bases are shared with TRBD1. CDR3 length: 15 amino acids. J was trimmed by 4 bases and V by 5 bases; bases with no gene match: 8. Germline V gene sequence: CDR1 MNHEY, CDR2 SMNVEV (reference sequence). CDR3: CASSTTGQGRETQYF. CDR3 in DNA: TGTGCCAGCAGTACAACGGGACAGGGTAGAGAGACCCAGTACTTC.

In this sample, this clonotype turned up a few times. The J gene is TRBJ1-2, the V gene TRBV10-3; the match to TRBD1 covers 8 bases. CDR3 length equals 14 residues. Unmatched junction bases numbered 7, after V lost 3 bases and J lost 7 bases. CDR1 ENHRY and CDR2 SYGVKD come from the germline V gene. CDR3 in DNA: TGTGCCATCAGTGACCAGGGGGCGCGTGGTGGCTACACCTTC. Its translation: CAISDQGARGGYTF.

This clonotype has a handful of counts. The V gene is TRBV7-2, the J gene TRBJ1-2, with D tentatively TRBD1 (5 bases). V lost 4 bases and J lost 3, with 15 bases in between. Germline V gene lookup returns CDR1 SGHTA and CDR2 FQGNSA. The CDR3 sequence is 15 residues long. CDR3 amino acids: CASSSPPFRDYGYTF. The CDR3 DNA follows: TGTGCCAGCAGCTCCCCCCCGTTCAGGGACTATGGCTACACCTTC.